This T cell receptor (beta chain) emerged from a study of vaccination effects on CD4 cells after COVID-19. Repertoires were generated with immunoSEQ multiplex PCR, while TCRdb's copy carries only in-frame clones and drops some. The data show around 63,000 clones, about 80% seen once. General study points: Late post-vaccination samples showed marked contraction of infection- and vaccine-induced clones.

Before sequencing took place, the ViraFEST assay used viral peptide pools to expand antigen-specific CD4+ T cells. The authors isolated CD4+ T cells after more than eight days of culture. Vaccinees lacked prior SARS-CoV-2 infection and tested negative for nucleocapsid antibodies. Half-medium exchanges with IL-2 medium took place on days 3 and 7. As for this clone: Its antigen remains unknown.

This CDR3 has 13 residues. Here the sequenced sample was CD4+ T cells from PBMCs cultured with HCoV-OC43 spike peptides, taken before COVID-19 vaccination. Subset described: HCoV-OC43 spike overlapping peptide pool stimulation. The rearrangement uses TRBV21-1 and TRBJ1-2. TRBV21-1 is deemed a pseudogene. The source of this sequence is a human donor who received a COVID-19 vaccine. The CDR3 region has the DNA TGTGCCAGCAGCAAAGCCCCGGGCTGGGGCTACACCTTC. It encodes CASSKAPGWGYTF.